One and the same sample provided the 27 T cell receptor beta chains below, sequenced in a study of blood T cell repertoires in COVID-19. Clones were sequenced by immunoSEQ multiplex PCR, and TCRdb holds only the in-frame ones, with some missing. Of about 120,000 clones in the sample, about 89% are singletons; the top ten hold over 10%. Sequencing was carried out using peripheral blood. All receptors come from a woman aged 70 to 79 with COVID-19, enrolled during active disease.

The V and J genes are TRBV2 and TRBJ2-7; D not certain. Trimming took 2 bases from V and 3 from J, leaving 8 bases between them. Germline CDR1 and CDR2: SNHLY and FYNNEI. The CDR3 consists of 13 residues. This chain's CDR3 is CASSEIEHYEQYF. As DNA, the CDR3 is TGTGCCAGCAGTGAAATCGAGCACTACGAGCAGTACTTC. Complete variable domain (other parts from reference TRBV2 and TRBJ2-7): EPEVTQTPSHQVTQMGQEVILRCVPISNHLYFYWYRQILGQKVEFLVSFYNNEISEKSEIFDDQFSVERPDGSNFTLKIRSTKLEDSAMYFCASSEIEHYEQYFGPGTRLTVT.

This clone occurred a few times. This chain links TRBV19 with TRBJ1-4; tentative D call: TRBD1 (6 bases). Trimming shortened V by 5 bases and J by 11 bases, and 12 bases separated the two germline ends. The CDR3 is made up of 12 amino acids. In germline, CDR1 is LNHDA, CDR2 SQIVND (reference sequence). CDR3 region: CASSAGDGKLFF. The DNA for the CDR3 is TGTGCCAGTAGTGCAGGGGACGGGAAACTGTTTTTT.

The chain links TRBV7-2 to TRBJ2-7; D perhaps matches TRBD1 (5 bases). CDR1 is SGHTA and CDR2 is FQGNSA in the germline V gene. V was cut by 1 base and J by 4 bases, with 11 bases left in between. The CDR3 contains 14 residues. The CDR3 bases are TGTGCCAGCAGCTTAGGTGGGGCGCCGTACGAGCAGTACTTC. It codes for CASSLGGAPYEQYF.

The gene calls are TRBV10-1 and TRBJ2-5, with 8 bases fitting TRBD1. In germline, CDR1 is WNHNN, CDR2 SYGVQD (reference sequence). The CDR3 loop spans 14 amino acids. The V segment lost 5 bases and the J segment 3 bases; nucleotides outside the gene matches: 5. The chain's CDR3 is CASSTGTGEETQYF. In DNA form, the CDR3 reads TGCGCCAGCAGTACCGGGACAGGAGAAGAGACCCAGTACTTC.

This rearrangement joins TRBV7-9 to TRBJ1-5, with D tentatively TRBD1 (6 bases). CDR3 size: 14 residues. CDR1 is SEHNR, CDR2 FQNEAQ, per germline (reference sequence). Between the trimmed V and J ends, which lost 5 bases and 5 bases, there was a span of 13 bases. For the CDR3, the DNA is TGTGCCAGCAGCGTGACAGGCCAACATCAGCCCCAGCATTTT. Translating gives CASSVTGQHQPQHF.

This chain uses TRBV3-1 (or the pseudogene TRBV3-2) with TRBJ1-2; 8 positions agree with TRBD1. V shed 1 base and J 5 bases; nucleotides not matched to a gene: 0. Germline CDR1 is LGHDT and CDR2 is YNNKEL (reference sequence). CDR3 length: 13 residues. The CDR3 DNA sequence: TGTGCCAGCAGCCAAGGACAGGGGTATGGCTACACCTTC. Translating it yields CASSQGQGYGYTF.

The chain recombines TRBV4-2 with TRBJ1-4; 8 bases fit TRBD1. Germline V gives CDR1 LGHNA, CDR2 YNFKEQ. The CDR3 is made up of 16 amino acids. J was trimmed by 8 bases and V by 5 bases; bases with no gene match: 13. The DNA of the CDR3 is TGTGCCAGCAGCACAGAACCGGGACAGGAGTCCGAAAAACTGTTTTTT. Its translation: CASSTEPGQESEKLFF.

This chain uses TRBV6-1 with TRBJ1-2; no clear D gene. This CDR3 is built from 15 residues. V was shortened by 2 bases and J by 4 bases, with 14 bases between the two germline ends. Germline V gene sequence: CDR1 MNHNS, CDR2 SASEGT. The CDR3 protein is CASSELATRGYGYTF. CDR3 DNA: TGTGCCAGCAGTGAATTGGCCACCCGGGGCTATGGCTACACCTTC.

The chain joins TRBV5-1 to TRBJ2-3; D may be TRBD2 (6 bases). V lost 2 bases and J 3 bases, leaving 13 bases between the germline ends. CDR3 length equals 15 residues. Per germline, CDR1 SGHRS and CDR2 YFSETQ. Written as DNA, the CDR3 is TGCGCCAGCAGCTTTTCTGGGGGGATTACAGATACGCAGTATTTT. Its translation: CASSFSGGITDTQYF.

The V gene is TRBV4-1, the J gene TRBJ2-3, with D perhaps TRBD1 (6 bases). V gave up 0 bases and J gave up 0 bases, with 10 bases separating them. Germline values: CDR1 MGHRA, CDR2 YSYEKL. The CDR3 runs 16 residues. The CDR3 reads CASSQDGTTSTDTQYF. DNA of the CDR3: TGCGCCAGCAGCCAAGATGGGACAACTAGCACAGATACGCAGTATTTT.

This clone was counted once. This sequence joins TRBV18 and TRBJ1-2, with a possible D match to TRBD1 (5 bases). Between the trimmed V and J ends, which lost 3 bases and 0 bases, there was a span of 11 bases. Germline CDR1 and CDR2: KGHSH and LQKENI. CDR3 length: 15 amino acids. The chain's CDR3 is CASSPIQAANYGYTF. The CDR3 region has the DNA TGTGCCAGCTCACCCATACAGGCAGCTAACTATGGCTACACCTTC.

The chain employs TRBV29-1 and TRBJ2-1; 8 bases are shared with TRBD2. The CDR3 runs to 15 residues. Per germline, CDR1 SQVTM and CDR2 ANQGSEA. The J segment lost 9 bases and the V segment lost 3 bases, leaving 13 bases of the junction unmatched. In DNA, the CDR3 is TGCAGCGTTGAGGGACCGGGGGGGCCGGTATTTGAGCAGTTCTTC. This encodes CSVEGPGGPVFEQFF.

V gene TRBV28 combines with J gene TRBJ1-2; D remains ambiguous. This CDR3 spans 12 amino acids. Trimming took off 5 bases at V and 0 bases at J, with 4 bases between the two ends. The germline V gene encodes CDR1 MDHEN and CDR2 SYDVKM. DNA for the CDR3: TGTGCCAGCAGTCCAACTAACTATGGCTACACCTTC. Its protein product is CASSPTNYGYTF.

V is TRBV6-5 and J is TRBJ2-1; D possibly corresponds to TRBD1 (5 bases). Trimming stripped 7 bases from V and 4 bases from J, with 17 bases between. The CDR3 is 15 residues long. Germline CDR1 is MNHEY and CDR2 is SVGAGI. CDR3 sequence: CASNPRVMGYNEQFF. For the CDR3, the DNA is TGTGCCAGCAACCCCAGGGTTATGGGGTACAATGAGCAGTTCTTC.

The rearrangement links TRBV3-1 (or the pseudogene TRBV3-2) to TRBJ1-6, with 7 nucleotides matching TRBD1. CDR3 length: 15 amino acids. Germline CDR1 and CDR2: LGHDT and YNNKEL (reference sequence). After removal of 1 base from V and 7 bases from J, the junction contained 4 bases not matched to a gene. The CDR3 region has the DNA TGTGCCAGCAGCCAAGGGGACAGCGCCAATTCACCCCTCCACTTT. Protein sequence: CASSQGDSANSPLHF.

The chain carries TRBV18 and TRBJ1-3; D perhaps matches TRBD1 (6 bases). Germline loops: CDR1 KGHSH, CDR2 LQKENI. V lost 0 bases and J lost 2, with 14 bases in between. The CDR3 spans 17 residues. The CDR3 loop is CASSPPGSGAAGNTIYF. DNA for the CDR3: TGTGCCAGCTCACCACCCGGATCAGGGGCTGCTGGAAACACCATATATTTT.

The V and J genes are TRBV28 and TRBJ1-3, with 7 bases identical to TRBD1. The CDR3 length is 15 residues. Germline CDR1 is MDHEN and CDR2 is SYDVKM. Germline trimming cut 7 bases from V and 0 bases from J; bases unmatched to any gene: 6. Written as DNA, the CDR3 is TGTGCCAGCAACCCCAACAGGGGCTCTGGAAACACCATATATTTT. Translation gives CASNPNRGSGNTIYF.

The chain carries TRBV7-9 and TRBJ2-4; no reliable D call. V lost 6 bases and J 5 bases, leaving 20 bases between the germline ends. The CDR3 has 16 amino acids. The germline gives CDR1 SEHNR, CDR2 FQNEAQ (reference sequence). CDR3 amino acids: CASSRPGSPGQNIQYF. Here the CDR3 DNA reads TGTGCCAGCAGTCGCCCAGGATCGCCTGGGCAAAACATTCAGTACTTC. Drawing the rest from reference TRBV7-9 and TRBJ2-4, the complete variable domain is DTGVSQNPRHKITKRGQNVTFRCDPISEHNRLYWYRQTLGQGPEFLTYFQNEAQLEKSRLLSDRFSAERPKGSFSTLEIQRTEQGDSAMYLCASSRPGSPGQNIQYFGAGTRLSVL.

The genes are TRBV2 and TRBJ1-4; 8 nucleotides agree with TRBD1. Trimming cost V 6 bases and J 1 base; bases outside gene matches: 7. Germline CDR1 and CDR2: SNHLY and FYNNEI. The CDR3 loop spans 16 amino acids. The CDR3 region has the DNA TGTGCCAGCAGGGGGAGGACAGGGAGAACTAATGAAAAACTGTTTTTT. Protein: CASRGRTGRTNEKLFF. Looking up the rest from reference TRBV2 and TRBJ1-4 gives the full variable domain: EPEVTQTPSHQVTQMGQEVILRCVPISNHLYFYWYRQILGQKVEFLVSFYNNEISEKSEIFDDQFSVERPDGSNFTLKIRSTKLEDSAMYFCASRGRTGRTNEKLFFGSGTQLSVL.

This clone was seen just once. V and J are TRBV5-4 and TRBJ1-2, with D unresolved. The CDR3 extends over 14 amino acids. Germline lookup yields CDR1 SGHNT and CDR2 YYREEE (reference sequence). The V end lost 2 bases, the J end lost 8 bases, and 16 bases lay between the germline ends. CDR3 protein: CASSFDVFDLGYTF. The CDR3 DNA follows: TGTGCCAGCAGCTTCGATGTCTTCGACTTAGGCTACACCTTC.

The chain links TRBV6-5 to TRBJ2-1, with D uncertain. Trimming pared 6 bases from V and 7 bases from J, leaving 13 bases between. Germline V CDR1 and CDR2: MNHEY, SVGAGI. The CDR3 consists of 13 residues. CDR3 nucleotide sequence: TGTGCCAGCAGCTCCTCTGCCGGGAATGAGCAGTTCTTC. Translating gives CASSSSAGNEQFF.

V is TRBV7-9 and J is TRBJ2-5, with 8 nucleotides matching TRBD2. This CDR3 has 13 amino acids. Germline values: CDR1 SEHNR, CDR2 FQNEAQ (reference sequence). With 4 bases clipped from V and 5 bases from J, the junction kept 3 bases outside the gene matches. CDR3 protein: CASSSSGGETQYF. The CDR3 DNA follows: TGTGCCAGCAGCTCAAGCGGGGGTGAGACCCAGTACTTC.

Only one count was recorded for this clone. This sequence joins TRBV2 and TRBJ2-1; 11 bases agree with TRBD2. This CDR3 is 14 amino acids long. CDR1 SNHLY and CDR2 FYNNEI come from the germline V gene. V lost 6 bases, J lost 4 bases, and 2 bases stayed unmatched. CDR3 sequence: CASRTSGGYNEQFF. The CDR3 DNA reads TGTGCCAGCAGAACTAGCGGGGGATACAATGAGCAGTTCTTC.

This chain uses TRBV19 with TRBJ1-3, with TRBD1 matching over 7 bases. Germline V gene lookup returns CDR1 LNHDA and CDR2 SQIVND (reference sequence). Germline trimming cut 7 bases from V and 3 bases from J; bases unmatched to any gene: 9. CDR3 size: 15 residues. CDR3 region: CASTALRGLGNTIYF. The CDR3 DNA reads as TGTGCCAGTACCGCGCTGAGGGGGCTTGGAAACACCATATATTTT.

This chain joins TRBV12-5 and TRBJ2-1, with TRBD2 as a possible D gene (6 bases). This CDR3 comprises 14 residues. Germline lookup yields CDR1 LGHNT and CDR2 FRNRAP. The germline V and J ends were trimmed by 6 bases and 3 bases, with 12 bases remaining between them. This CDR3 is CASGSGSVYNEQFF. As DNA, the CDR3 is TGTGCTAGTGGATCCGGGAGCGTCTACAATGAGCAGTTCTTC.

As DNA, the CDR3 is TGTGCCAGCGAAGCTTTAGCCAAAAACATTCAGTACTTC. As protein: CASEALAKNIQYF. J is TRBJ2-4 and V is TRBV27; no definite D call. Germline V CDR1 and CDR2: MNHEY, SMNVEV (reference sequence). Trimming shortened V by 8 bases and J by 0 bases, and 8 bases separated the two germline ends. The CDR3 loop spans 13 amino acids.

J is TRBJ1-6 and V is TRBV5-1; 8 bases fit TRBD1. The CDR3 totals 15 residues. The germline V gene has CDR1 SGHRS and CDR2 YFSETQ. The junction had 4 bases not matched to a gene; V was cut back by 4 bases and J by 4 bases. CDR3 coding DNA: TGCGCCAGCAGCGAGGGACAGGTATATAATTCACCCCTCCACTTT. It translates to CASSEGQVYNSPLHF.